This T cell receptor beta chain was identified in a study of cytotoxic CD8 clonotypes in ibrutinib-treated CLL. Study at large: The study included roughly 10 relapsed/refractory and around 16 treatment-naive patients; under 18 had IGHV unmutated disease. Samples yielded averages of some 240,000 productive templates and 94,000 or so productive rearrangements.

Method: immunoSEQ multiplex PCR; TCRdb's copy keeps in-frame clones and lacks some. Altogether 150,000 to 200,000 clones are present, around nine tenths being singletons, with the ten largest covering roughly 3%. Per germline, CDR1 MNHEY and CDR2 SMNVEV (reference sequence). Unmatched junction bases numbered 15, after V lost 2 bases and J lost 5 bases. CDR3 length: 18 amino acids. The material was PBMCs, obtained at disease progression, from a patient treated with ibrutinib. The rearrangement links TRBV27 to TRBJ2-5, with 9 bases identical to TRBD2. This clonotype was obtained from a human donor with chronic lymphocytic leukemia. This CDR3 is CASSLGWSSGVPWETQYF. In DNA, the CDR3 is TGTGCCAGCAGTTTAGGGTGGTCTAGCGGGGTGCCTTGGGAGACCCAGTACTTC.